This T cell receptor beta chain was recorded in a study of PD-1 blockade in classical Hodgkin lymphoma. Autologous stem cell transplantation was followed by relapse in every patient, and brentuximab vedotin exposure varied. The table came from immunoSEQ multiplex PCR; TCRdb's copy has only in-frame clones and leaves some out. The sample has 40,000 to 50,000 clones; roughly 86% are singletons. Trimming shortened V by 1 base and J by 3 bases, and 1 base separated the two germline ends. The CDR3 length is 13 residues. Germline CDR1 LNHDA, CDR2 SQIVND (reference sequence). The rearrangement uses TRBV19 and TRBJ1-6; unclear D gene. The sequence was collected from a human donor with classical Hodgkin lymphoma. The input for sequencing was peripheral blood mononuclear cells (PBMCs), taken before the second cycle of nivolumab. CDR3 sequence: CASSIGYNSPLHF. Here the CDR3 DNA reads TGTGCCAGTAGTATAGGCTATAATTCACCCCTCCACTTT.